The 7 T cell receptor beta chains below come from one sample, sequenced in a study of T-cell reconstitution after alpha-beta-depleted transplantation in children. For TCRbeta, the library was prepared with unique molecular identifiers. TCRdb itself ran the PCR reads through MiXCR, one entry per CDR3 protein. Seen here are 490,000 or so distinct CDR3 sequences, approximately 13% observed once, and the top ten hold approximately 5.4%. The sample was PBMCs from the stem cell graft donor, taken from the stem cell graft. All receptors derive from a human donor who donated a stem cell graft to a child with combined immunodeficiency.

At least ten counts were recorded for this clonotype. The chain is built from TRBV20-1 and TRBJ2-5; 12 positions agree with TRBD1. CDR3 length equals 13 residues. Germline CDR1 and CDR2: DFQATT and SNEGSKA (reference sequence). V lost 6 bases to trimming and J lost 5 bases; unmatched junction nucleotides: 4. The CDR3 DNA reads TGCAGTGCGGGACAGGGGGCATGGGAGACCCAGTACTTC. Protein product: CSAGQGAWETQYF.

This clonotype was counted ten times or more. V gene TRBV7-2 combines with J gene TRBJ1-1, with 8 bases lining up with TRBD1. The CDR3 totals 15 residues. CDR1 is SGHTA, CDR2 FQGNSA, per germline. The V gene end was trimmed by 3 bases and the J gene end by 5 bases; junction bases not matched to a gene: 8. CDR3 protein: CASSFDRGGTTEAFF. CDR3 nucleotide sequence: TGTGCCAGCAGCTTTGACAGGGGTGGCACAACTGAAGCTTTCTTT.

Comments on this clonotype: With a much larger clone just one base away, this may be a read error. The V call is TRBV20-1, the J call TRBJ2-7; 11 bases are shared with TRBD2. CDR3 length: 15 amino acids. From germline, CDR1 is DFQATT and CDR2 SNEGSKA (reference sequence). The ends lost 3 bases at V and 2 bases at J; junction bases unmatched: 6. The CDR3 DNA reads as TGCAGTGCTAGTACGATAGCGGGAGGGCCCTACGAGCAGTACTTC. Translating it yields CSASTIAGGPYEQYF.

This clonotype came up a few times. This could be a read error, since a much larger clone is one nucleotide away. V usage is TRBV6-2 or TRBV6-3 and J usage is TRBJ2-3; D uncertain. Germline loops: CDR1 MNHEY, CDR2 SVGEGT. With 7 bases removed from V and 5 bases from J, the gap between germline ends came to 7 bases. This CDR3 has 11 amino acids. CDR3 region: CASTWGDTQYF. CDR3 bases: TGTGCCAGCACCTGGGGAGATACGCAGTATTTT.

The chain is built from TRBV6-1 and TRBJ2-2; D is perhaps TRBD1 or TRBD2 (5 bases each). V gave up 7 bases and J gave up 0 bases, with 12 bases separating them. The CDR3 has 15 residues. Looked up from germline, CDR1 is MNHNS and CDR2 is SASEGT. CDR3 nucleotide sequence: TGTGCCAGCAACCGGGACCCCGCGAACACCGGGGAGCTGTTTTTT. Its protein product is CASNRDPANTGELFF.

The J gene is TRBJ2-5, the V gene TRBV18; 8 nucleotides line up with TRBD1. Germline CDR1 reads KGHSH; CDR2 reads LQKENI. With 5 bases clipped from V and 3 bases from J, the junction kept 11 bases outside the gene matches. The CDR3 spans 16 residues. The CDR3: CASSSRTGPLEETQYF. For the CDR3, the DNA is TGTGCCAGCTCATCCCGGACAGGGCCGCTGGAAGAGACCCAGTACTTC.

This clonotype has ten or more counts. The V gene is TRBV19, the J gene TRBJ2-7, with no clear D. The V gene's germline CDR1 is LNHDA and CDR2 SQIVND (reference sequence). CDR3 length equals 11 residues. The germline V and J ends were trimmed by 1 base and 5 bases, with 3 bases remaining between them. The CDR3 DNA sequence: TGTGCCAGTAGTATAGGGCACGAGCAGTACTTC. This encodes CASSIGHEQYF.